This TCR beta chain was sequenced in a study of blood T cell repertoires in COVID-19. At the level of the study: Collection of acute and convalescent COVID-19 samples took place in the United States, Italy and Spain.

Exposed enrollees had met someone with a PCR-confirmed or clinician-diagnosed COVID-19 case at some point within the 2 weeks before study entry. Only in-frame clones appear in the TCRdb table, and some are missing; sequencing was by immunoSEQ multiplex PCR. The data show 50,000 to 70,000 clones, with about 75% seen just once and roughly 49% held by the top ten. V shed 5 bases and J 3 bases; nucleotides not matched to a gene: 5. Germline V gene data show CDR1 as MDHEN and CDR2 as SYDVKM. CDR3 length equals 15 residues. This receptor was identified in a woman aged 55-70 years who had been exposed to COVID-19. The chain carries TRBV28 and TRBJ2-5, with 11 bases matching TRBD2. Sample: PBMCs or T cells enriched from blood (not recorded which). CDR3 bases: TGTGCCAGCAGTCGACTAGCGGGGTTCAAAGAGACCCAGTACTTC. Translated: CASSRLAGFKETQYF.